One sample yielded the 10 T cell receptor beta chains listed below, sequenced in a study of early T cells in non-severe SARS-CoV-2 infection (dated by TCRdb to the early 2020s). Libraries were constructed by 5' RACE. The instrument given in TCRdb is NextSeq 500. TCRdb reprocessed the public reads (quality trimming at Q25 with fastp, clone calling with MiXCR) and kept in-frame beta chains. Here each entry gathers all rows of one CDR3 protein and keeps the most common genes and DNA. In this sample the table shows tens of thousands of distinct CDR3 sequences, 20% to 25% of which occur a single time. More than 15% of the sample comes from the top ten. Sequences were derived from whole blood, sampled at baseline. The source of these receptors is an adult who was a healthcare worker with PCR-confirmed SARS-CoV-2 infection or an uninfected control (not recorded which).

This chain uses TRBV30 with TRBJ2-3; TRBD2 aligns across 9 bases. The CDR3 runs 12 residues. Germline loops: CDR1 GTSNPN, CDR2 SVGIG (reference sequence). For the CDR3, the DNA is TGTGGCGGGAGGGATAGCGCAGATACGCAGTATTTT. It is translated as CGGRDSADTQYF.

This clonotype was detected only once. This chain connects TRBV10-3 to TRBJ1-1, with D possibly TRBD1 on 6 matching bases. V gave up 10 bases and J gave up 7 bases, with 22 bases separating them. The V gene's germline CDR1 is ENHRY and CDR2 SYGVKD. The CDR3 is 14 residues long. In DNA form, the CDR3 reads TGTGCCACTACGACAGGTACTGAATCGGGTGAAGCTTTCTTT. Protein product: CATTTGTESGEAFF.

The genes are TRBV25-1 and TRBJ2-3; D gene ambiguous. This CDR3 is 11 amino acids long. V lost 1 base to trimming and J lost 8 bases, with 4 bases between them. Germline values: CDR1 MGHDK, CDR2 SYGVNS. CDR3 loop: CASSELSTQYF. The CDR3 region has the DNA TGTGCCAGCAGTGAATTGAGTACGCAGTATTTT.

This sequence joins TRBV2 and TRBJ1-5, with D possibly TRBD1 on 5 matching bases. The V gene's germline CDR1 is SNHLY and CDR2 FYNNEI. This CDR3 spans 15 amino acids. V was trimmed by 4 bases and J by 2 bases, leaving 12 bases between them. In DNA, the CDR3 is TGTGCCAGCAGTGCCCTCTTCAGGGGCAATCAGCCCCAGCATTTT. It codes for CASSALFRGNQPQHF.

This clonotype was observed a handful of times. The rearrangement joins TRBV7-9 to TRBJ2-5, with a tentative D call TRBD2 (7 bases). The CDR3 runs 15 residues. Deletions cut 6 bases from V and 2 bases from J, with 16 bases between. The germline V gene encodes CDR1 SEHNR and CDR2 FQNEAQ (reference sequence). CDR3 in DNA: TGTGCCAGCAGACCCCCCCGGGGGGCGCAAGAGACCCAGTACTTC. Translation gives CASRPPRGAQETQYF.

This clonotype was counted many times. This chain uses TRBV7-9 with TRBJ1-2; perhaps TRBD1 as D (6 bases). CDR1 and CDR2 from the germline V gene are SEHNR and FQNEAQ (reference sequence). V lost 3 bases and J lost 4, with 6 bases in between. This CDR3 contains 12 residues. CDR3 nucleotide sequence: TGTGCCAGCAGCTTGGACAGCTATGGCTACACCTTC. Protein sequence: CASSLDSYGYTF.

CDR3 bases: TGTGCCAGCAGCCCCGGGGCGGGGCAGGCAACAGATACGCAGTATTTT. Protein: CASSPGAGQATDTQYF. The chain links TRBV7-9 to TRBJ2-3; tentatively, D is TRBD2 (6 bases). Trimming removed 5 bases from V and 3 bases from J, with 18 bases in between. Germline V CDR1 and CDR2: SEHNR, FQNEAQ (reference sequence). There are 16 residues in the CDR3.

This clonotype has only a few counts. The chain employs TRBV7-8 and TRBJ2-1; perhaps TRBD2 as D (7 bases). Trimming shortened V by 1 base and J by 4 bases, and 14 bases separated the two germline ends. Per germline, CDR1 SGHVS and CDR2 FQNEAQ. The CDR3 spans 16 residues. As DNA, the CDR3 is TGTGCCAGCAGCTTAGTCGTCGGGGGGCGGTACAATGAGCAGTTCTTC. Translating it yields CASSLVVGGRYNEQFF.

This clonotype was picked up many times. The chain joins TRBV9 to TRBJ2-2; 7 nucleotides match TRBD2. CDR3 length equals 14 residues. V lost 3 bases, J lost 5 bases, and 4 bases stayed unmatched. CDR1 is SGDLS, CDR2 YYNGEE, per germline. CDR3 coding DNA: TGTGCCAGCAGCGCCGGGACTACGACCGGGGAGCTGTTTTTT. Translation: CASSAGTTTGELFF. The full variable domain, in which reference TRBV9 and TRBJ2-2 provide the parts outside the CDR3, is DSGVTQTPKHLITATGQRVTLRCSPRSGDLSVYWYQQSLDQGLQFLIQYYNGEERAKGNILERFSAQQFPDLHSELNLSSLELGDSALYFCASSAGTTTGELFFGEGSRLTVL.

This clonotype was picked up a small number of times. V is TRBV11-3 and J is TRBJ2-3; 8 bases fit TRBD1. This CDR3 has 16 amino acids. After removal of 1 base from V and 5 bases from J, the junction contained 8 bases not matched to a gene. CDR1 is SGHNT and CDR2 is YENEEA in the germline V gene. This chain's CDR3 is CASSLGMTGEGDTQYF. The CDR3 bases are TGTGCCAGCAGCTTAGGAATGACAGGGGAAGGAGATACGCAGTATTTT.